One and the same sample provided the 7 T cell receptor beta chains below, sequenced in a study of shared clonotypes between healthy human individuals. Assay: immunoSEQ multiplex PCR; the TCRdb copy retains only in-frame clones and omits some. The table includes around 1.1 million clones, roughly 80% detected once. Material: memory CD4+ T cells from PBMCs. Regarding subset: CD45RA-negative fraction. Receptors originate from a man aged 18 to 30 in good health. Some clones in this sample may be carry-over from other donors' samples.

As for this clone: This sample also contains other DNA sequences that code for the same CDR3. The rearrangement uses TRBV5-4 and TRBJ1-3; no firm D call. Germline V gene data show CDR1 as SGHNT and CDR2 as YYREEE (reference sequence). This CDR3 contains 15 residues. The V end lost 4 bases, the J end lost 0 bases, and 11 bases lay between the germline ends. CDR3: CASSLGGFSGNTIYF. In DNA, the CDR3 is TGTGCCAGCAGCCTAGGCGGGTTCTCTGGAAACACCATATATTTT.

The V and J genes are TRBV6-5 and TRBJ2-1; 12 bases line up with TRBD1. V lost 6 bases and J lost 8; bases outside the gene matches: 8. Germline CDR1 and CDR2: MNHEY and SVGAGI. The CDR3 has 15 amino acids. The DNA for the CDR3 is TGTGCCAGCAGCCTCACCGGGACAGGGGGCGATGAGCAGTTCTTC. Its translation: CASSLTGTGGDEQFF.

This clone was observed at least ten times. The V and J genes are TRBV10-3 and TRBJ2-7, with 9 nucleotides matching TRBD2. The germline V gene has CDR1 ENHRY and CDR2 SYGVKD. This CDR3 region has 14 residues. V lost 2 bases, J lost 5 bases, and 4 bases stayed unmatched. CDR3 in amino acids: CAISEKGGRDEQYF. As DNA, the CDR3 is TGTGCCATCAGTGAGAAGGGCGGGAGGGACGAGCAGTACTTC.

CDR3 bases: TGCAGCGTTGGGGGTAACTATGGCTACACCTTC. It is translated as CSVGGNYGYTF. The chain recombines TRBV29-1 with TRBJ1-2; D is unclear. The CDR3 runs to 11 residues. Trimming stripped 4 bases from V and 1 base from J, with 4 bases between. Germline CDR1 and CDR2: SQVTM and ANQGSEA.

CDR3 bases: TGTGCCAGCTCACAGGGGTCGTCGGATACGCAGTATTTT. Translating gives CASSQGSSDTQYF. The V and J genes are TRBV18 and TRBJ2-3; D possibly corresponds to TRBD1 (5 bases). Germline V gives CDR1 KGHSH, CDR2 LQKENI. This CDR3 is built from 13 residues. The V end was cut by 4 bases, the J end by 6 bases, with 11 bases between.

The rearrangement uses TRBV28 and TRBJ2-7; no reliable D call. Germline lookup yields CDR1 MDHEN and CDR2 SYDVKM. This CDR3 comprises 11 residues. DNA of the CDR3: TGTGGAACGGGTGGATCCTACGAGCAGTACTTC. Translated, it gives CGTGGSYEQYF. Full variable domain (missing parts from reference TRBV28 and TRBJ2-7): DVKVTQSSRYLVKRTGEKVFLECVQDMDHENMFWYRQDPGLGLRLIYFSYDVKMKEKGDIPEGYSVSREKKERFSLILESASTNQTSMYLCGTGGSYEQYFGPGTRLTVT.

The V and J genes are TRBV6-5 and TRBJ2-7; D is undetermined. V was clipped by 6 bases and J by 0 bases, with 12 bases between them. This CDR3 is 14 amino acids long. CDR1 MNHEY and CDR2 SVGAGI come from the germline V gene. The CDR3 spells CASRPSQFSYEQYF. CDR3 nucleotides: TGTGCCAGCAGACCATCACAGTTCTCCTACGAGCAGTACTTC.